This is a list of T cell receptor beta chains from one sample in a study of blood T cell repertoires in COVID-19. Clones were read by immunoSEQ multiplex PCR, and TCRdb kept only the in-frame ones, dropping some. The sample consists of a few hundred thousand clones, around 90% of them appearing once. Input material: peripheral blood. These receptors were collected from a woman in her 70s with active or convalescent COVID-19. Each CDR3 is given with its conserved first and last residue. The D gene is left open where the match is weak. Not all rows give a size; the values are once, few, many and, for expanded clones, a class.

>TRBD2|TRBJ2-5|NA|TRBV10-1
TGCGCCAGCCGGACTAGCGGGGACAGTCAAGAGACCCAGTACTTC
CASRTSGDSQETQYF
>NA|TRBJ1-5|NA|TRBV6-5
TGTGCCAGCAGGCGGGCCATCGATCAGCCCCAGCATTTT
CASRRAIDQPQHF
>NA|TRBJ1-2|NA|TRBV19
TGTGCCAGTAGTATTTCCGGGGGTAACTATGGCTACACCTTC
CASSISGGNYGYTF
>NA|TRBJ2-5|NA|TRBV24-1
TGTGCCACCAGTGACGAACGGACAGCGCAAGAGACCCAGTACTTC
CATSDERTAQETQYF
>NA|TRBJ1-2|NA|TRBV5-4
TGTGCCAGCAGCTTGGTGGGTGAGGGTGGCTACACCTTC
CASSLVGEGGYTF
>NA|TRBJ2-5|NA|TRBV6-4
TGTGCCAGCAGTGACTCGGAGGGAGAGACCCAGTACTTC
CASSDSEGETQYF
>TRBD1|TRBJ1-2|NA|TRBV25-1
TGTGCCAGCAGAGACGCCGGGACAGGGTTGGGCTACACCTTC
CASRDAGTGLGYTF
>NA|TRBJ2-5|NA|TRBV6-5
TGTGCCAGCAGTTACTCGCCAACGGCGGTACAAGAGACCCAGTACTTC
CASSYSPTAVQETQYF
>NA|TRBJ1-1|NA|TRBV19
TGTGCCAGTAGTTGGGCCAGTTTGAACACTGAAGCTTTCTTT
CASSWASLNTEAFF
>TRBD1|TRBJ2-3|NA|TRBV5-1
TGCGCCAGCAGCTCCTCCGGAAGGGGGCCAACAGATACGCAGTATTTT
CASSSSGRGPTDTQYF
>NA|TRBJ1-5|many|TRBV7-9
TGTGCCAGCTCGAAGGTGGGTTCGGGGGGGTCCGGCAATCAGCCCCAGCATTTT
CASSKVGSGGSGNQPQHF
>NA|TRBJ1-1|NA|TRBV18
TGTGCCAGCTCACCGAGGGGAGGAGGGGACACTGAAGCTTTCTTT
CASSPRGGGDTEAFF
>NA|TRBJ2-1|NA|TRBV19
TGTGCCAGTAGTGTGTCAGGGTGGTATGAGCAGTTCTTC
CASSVSGWYEQFF
>TRBD1|TRBJ2-1|NA|TRBV6-2/TRBV6-3
TGTGCCAGCAGTTACCCAGGGGGCTCCTACAATGAGCAGTTCTTC
CASSYPGGSYNEQFF
>TRBD1|TRBJ2-5|NA|TRBV5-6
TGTGCCAGCAGCCCCCTTGGGACAGAGCAAGAGACCCAGTACTTC
CASSPLGTEQETQYF
>TRBD2|TRBJ2-6|NA|TRBV13
TGTGCCAGCAGCACAGTAGCGGGGGGTGTCTCTGGGGCCAACGTCCTGACTTTC
CASSTVAGGVSGANVLTF
>NA|TRBJ2-7|once|TRBV21-1
TGTGCCAGCAGCAAAGAGGGGACAGCTCTCTACGAGCAGTACTTC
CASSKEGTALYEQYF
>TRBD2|TRBJ2-3|NA|TRBV24-1
TGTGCCACCAGTGATACTAGCGGGCGGTACAGTACGCAGTATTTT
CATSDTSGRYSTQYF
>NA|TRBJ1-5|NA|TRBV10-3
TGTGCCATCCCCTACGCTCTTGGAGGCCAGCCCCAGCATTTT
CAIPYALGGQPQHF
>NA|TRBJ1-1|NA|TRBV7-6
TGTGCCAGCAGACAGGGCTCGGGAATCACTGAAGCTTTCTTT
CASRQGSGITEAFF
>TRBD2|TRBJ2-1|NA|TRBV27
TGTGCCAGCACCTTTAGCGGGGGGGAGGCCAATGAGCAGTTCTTC
CASTFSGGEANEQFF
>NA|TRBJ1-2|NA|TRBV7-2
TGTGCCAGCAGCTTCCGGGACACCTCTAACTATGGCTACACCTTC
CASSFRDTSNYGYTF
>TRBD1|TRBJ1-5|once|TRBV19
TGTGCCAGTACTAGGGGGCATGGTAGCAATCAGCCCCAGCATTTT
CASTRGHGSNQPQHF
>NA|TRBJ2-5|NA|TRBV6-5
TGTGCCAGCAGTTACTCGGGCAACCAAGAGACCCAGTACTTC
CASSYSGNQETQYF
>NA|TRBJ2-1|NA|TRBV12-3/TRBV12-4
TGTGCCAGCAGTTTAGTATCCTACAATGAGCAGTTCTTC
CASSLVSYNEQFF
>TRBD1|TRBJ2-1|NA|TRBV24-1
TGTGCCACCAGTGATTTGACCGGGACAGGGGCTAATGAGCAGTTCTTC
CATSDLTGTGANEQFF
>NA|TRBJ2-1|NA|TRBV10-2
TGCGCCAGCGCCCCAGGGCCAAGGGAGCAGTTCTTC
CASAPGPREQFF
>TRBD1|TRBJ2-2|NA|TRBV2
TGTGCCAGTAAGGGAGACAGGGGGGCCGGGGAGCTGTTTTTT
CASKGDRGAGELFF
>NA|TRBJ2-1|NA|TRBV9
TGTGCCAGCAGCGATCGCCAGACTATTCACTCCTACAATGAGCAGTTCTTC
CASSDRQTIHSYNEQFF
>TRBD2|TRBJ2-5|NA|TRBV5-5
TGTGCCAGCCGACTAGCAGGTAGAGAGACCCAGTACTTC
CASRLAGRETQYF
>NA|TRBJ1-1|NA|TRBV7-2
TGTGCCAGCAGCTTACCCCGGTCACCTCCGAACACTGAAGCTTTCTTT
CASSLPRSPPNTEAFF
>TRBD1|TRBJ2-3|NA|TRBV7-9
TGTGCCAGCAGCTTGGGACAGGGGGCTTATGCGGATACGCAGTATTTT
CASSLGQGAYADTQYF
>NA|TRBJ2-5|NA|TRBV2
TGTGCCAGCAAGGGGGTGGAGACCCAGTACTTC
CASKGVETQYF
>NA|TRBJ2-3|NA|TRBV2
TGTGCCAGCAGTCCAGGGGCAGGGAGGGCAGATACGCAGTATTTT
CASSPGAGRADTQYF
>NA|TRBJ1-3|NA|TRBV4-1
TGCGCCAGCAGCCAAACTCTCCGGACAGTAATGAGCTCTGGAAACACCATATATTTT
CASSQTLRTVMSSGNTIYF
>TRBD1|TRBJ1-5|NA|TRBV18
TGTGCCAGCTCACTCGACAGGGGTCAGCCCCAGCATTTT
CASSLDRGQPQHF
>NA|TRBJ1-5|few|TRBV19
TGTGCCAGTAGTGCCCGGGAGAATCAGCCCCAGCATTTT
CASSARENQPQHF
>NA|TRBJ2-5|NA|TRBV10-3
TGTGCCACGCGGACAGTCCAAGAGACCCAGTACTTC
CATRTVQETQYF
>NA|TRBJ2-7|NA|TRBV2
TGTGCCAGCAGTCTCAGCGATAACTACGAGCAGTACTTC
CASSLSDNYEQYF
>TRBD1|TRBJ1-1|NA|TRBV2
TGTGCCAGCAGTGGACAGGGGGGGATCACTGAAGCTTTCTTT
CASSGQGGITEAFF
>NA|TRBJ2-7|NA|TRBV5-1
TGCGCCAGCAGCTCGAGCGGTCGCGAGCAGTACTTC
CASSSSGREQYF
>NA|TRBJ1-6|few|TRBV4-1
TGCGCCAGCAGCGGCCCCGGGGAGACTACACCCCTCCACTTT
CASSGPGETTPLHF
>TRBD1|TRBJ1-5|NA|TRBV6-4
TGTGCCAGCAGTGTGGACAGGAATCAGCCCCAGCATTTT
CASSVDRNQPQHF
>TRBD1|TRBJ1-6|few|TRBV4-2
TGTGCCAGCAGCCAAGATCAAAGGTTCGGGGGACAGGGAGATTCACCCCTCCACTTT
CASSQDQRFGGQGDSPLHF
>TRBD1|TRBJ1-2|once|TRBV5-4
TGTGCCAGCAGCTTTATAGGGGGCCACGGCGGCTACACCTTC
CASSFIGGHGGYTF